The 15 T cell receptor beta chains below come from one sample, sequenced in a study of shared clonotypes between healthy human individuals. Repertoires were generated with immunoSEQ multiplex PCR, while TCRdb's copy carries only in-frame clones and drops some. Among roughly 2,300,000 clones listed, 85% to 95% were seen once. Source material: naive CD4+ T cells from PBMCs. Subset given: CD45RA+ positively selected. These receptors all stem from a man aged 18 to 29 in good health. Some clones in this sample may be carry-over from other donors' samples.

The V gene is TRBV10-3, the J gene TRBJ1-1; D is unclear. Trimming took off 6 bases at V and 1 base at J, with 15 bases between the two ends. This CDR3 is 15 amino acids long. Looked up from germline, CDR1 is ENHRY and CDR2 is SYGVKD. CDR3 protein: CAIRTNHEGNTEAFF. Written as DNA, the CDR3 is TGTGCCATCAGGACGAATCACGAAGGGAACACTGAAGCTTTCTTT.

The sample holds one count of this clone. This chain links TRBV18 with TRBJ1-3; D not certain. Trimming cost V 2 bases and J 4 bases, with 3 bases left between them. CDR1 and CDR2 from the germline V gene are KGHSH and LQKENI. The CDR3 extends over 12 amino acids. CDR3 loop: CASSPMGNTIYF. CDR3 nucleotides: TGTGCCAGCTCACCAATGGGAAACACCATATATTTT.

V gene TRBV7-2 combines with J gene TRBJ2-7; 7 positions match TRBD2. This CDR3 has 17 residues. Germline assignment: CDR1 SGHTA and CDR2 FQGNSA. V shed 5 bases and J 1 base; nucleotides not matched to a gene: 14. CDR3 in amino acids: CASSRPNYGTTSYEQYF. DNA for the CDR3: TGTGCCAGCAGCCGCCCTAACTACGGGACTACGTCCTACGAGCAGTACTTC.

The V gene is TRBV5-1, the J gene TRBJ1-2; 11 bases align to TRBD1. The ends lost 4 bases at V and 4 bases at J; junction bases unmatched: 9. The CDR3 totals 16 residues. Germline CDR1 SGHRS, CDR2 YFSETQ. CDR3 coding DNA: TGCGCCAGCAGCCCCGGACAGGGGGCGATTCTCTATGGCTACACCTTC. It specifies CASSPGQGAILYGYTF.

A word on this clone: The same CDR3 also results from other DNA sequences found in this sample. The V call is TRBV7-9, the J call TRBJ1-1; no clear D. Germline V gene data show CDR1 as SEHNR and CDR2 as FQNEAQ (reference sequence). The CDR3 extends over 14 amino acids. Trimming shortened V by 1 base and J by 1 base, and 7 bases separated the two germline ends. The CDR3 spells CASSLGAANTEAFF. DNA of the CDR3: TGTGCCAGCAGCTTAGGGGCAGCGAACACTGAAGCTTTCTTT. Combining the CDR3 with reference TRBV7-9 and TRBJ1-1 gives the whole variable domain DTGVSQNPRHKITKRGQNVTFRCDPISEHNRLYWYRQTLGQGPEFLTYFQNEAQLEKSRLLSDRFSAERPKGSFSTLEIQRTEQGDSAMYLCASSLGAANTEAFFGQGTRLTVV.

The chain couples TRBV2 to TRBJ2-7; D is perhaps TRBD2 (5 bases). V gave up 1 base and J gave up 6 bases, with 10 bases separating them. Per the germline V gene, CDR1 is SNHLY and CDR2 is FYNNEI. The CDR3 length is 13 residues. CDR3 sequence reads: CASSEDGIGEQYF. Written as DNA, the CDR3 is TGTGCCAGCAGTGAAGACGGGATTGGCGAGCAGTACTTC.

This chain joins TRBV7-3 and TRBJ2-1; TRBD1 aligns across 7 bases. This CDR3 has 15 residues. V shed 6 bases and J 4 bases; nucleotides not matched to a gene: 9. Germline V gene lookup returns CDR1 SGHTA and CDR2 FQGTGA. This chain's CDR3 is CASSFVGTVYNEQFF. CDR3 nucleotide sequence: TGTGCCAGCAGTTTCGTGGGGACAGTTTACAATGAGCAGTTCTTC.

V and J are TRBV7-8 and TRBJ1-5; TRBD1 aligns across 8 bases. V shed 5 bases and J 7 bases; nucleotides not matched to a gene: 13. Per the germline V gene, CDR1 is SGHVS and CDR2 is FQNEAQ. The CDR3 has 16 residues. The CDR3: CASSRTRQGPGQPQHF. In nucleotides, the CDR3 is TGTGCCAGCAGCCGTACAAGACAGGGGCCGGGGCAGCCCCAGCATTTT. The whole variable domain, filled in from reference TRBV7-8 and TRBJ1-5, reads GAGVSQSPRYKVAKRGQDVALRCDPISGHVSLFWYQQALGQGPEFLTYFQNEAQLDKSGLPSDRFFAERPEGSVSTLKIQRTQQEDSAVYLCASSRTRQGPGQPQHFGDGTRLSIL.

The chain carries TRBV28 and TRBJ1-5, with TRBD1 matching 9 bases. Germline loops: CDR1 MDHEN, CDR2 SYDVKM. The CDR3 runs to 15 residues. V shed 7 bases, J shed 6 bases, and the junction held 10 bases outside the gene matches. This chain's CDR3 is CASKELGQGGQPQHF. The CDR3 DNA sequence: TGTGCCAGCAAGGAGTTGGGACAGGGCGGTCAGCCCCAGCATTTT.

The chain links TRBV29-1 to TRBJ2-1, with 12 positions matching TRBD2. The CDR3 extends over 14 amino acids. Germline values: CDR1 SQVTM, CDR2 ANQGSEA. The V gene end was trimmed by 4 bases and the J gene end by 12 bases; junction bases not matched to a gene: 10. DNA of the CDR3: TGCAGCGTTGCGAAGAGACTAGCGGGAGTAATGCAGTTCTTC. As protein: CSVAKRLAGVMQFF.

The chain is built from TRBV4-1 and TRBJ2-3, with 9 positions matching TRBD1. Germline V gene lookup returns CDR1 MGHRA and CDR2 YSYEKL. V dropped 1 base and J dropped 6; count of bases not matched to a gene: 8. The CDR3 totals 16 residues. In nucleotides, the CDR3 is TGCGCCAGCAGCCAAGTAACCACAGGGGGCATTGATACGCAGTATTTT. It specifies CASSQVTTGGIDTQYF.

The CDR3 nucleotides are TGTGCCAGTACCGTCAGGGCGTTATCTAACTATGGCTACACCTTC. It codes for CASTVRALSNYGYTF. The chain employs TRBV28 and TRBJ1-2, with D possibly matching TRBD1 (5 bases). The CDR3 is 15 residues long. Germline values: CDR1 MDHEN, CDR2 SYDVKM. Trimming left V 9 bases short and J 0 bases short, with 17 bases between.

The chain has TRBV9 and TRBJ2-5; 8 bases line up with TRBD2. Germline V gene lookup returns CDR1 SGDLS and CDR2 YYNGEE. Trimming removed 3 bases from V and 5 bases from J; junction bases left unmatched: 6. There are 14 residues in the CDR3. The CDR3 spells CASSARTSRETQYF. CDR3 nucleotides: TGTGCCAGCAGCGCCCGGACTAGCCGGGAGACCCAGTACTTC.

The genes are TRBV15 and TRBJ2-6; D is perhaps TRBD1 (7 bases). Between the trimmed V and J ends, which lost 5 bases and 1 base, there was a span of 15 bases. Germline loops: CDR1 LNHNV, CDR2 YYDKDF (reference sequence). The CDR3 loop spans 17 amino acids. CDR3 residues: CATSGGTVPSGANVLTF. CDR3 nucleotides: TGTGCCACCAGCGGGGGGACAGTTCCTTCTGGGGCCAACGTCCTGACTTTC.

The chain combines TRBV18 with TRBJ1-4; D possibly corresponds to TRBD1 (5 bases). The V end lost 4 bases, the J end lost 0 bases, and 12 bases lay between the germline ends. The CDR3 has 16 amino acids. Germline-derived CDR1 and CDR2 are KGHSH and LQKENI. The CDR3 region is CASSRGDRPTNEKLFF. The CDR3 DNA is TGTGCCAGCTCACGAGGGGATAGGCCAACTAATGAAAAACTGTTTTTT.